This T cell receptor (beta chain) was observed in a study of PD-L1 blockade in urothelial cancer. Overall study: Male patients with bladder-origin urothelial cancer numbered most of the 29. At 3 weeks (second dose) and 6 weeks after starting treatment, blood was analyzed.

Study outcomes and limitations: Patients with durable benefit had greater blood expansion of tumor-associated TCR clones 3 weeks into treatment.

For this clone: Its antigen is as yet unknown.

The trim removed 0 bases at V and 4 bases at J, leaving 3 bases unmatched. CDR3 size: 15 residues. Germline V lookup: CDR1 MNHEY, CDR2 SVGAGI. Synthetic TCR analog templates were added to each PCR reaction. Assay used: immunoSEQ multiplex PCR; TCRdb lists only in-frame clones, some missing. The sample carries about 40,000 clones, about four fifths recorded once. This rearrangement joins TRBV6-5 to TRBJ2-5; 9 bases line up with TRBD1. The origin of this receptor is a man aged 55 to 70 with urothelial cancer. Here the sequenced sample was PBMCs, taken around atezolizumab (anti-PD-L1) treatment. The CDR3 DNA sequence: TGTGCCAGCAGTTACTCGACAGGGGGGGGAGAGACCCAGTACTTC. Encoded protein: CASSYSTGGGETQYF.